A selection of T cell receptor beta chains follows, all from one sample in a study of blood T cell repertoires in COVID-19. TCRdb's copy holds only in-frame clones and misses some; the assay was immunoSEQ multiplex PCR. The data contain 200,000 to 250,000 clones, roughly 85% of them singletons. The sample consisted of peripheral blood. The receptor source for this set is a man aged 40-55 years with acute or convalescent COVID-19. The CDR3 runs from the conserved cysteine through the conserved F or W. D genes are given only for firm matches. The listing skips clone size in some rows; elsewhere it reads once, few, many or a size class.

D gene: NA; V gene: TRBV9; clone size: NA; J gene: TRBJ2-3; CDR3 protein: CASSRTEGNLADTQYF; CDR3 DNA: TGTGCCAGCAGCAGGACAGAGGGGAATTTGGCAGATACGCAGTATTTT
D gene: NA; V gene: TRBV2; clone size: once; J gene: TRBJ1-4; CDR3 protein: CASSGQGGGGNEKLFF; CDR3 DNA: TGTGCCAGCAGCGGACAAGGGGGAGGGGGTAATGAAAAACTGTTTTTT
D gene: NA; V gene: TRBV27; clone size: NA; J gene: TRBJ2-1; CDR3 protein: CASSTARRSYNEQFF; CDR3 DNA: TGTGCCAGCAGCACCGCGCGTCGCTCCTACAATGAGCAGTTCTTC
D gene: TRBD1; V gene: TRBV5-6; clone size: NA; J gene: TRBJ1-1; CDR3 protein: CASHRQGFNTEAFF; CDR3 DNA: TGTGCCAGCCATAGACAGGGCTTTAACACTGAAGCTTTCTTT
D gene: NA; V gene: TRBV4-2; clone size: NA; J gene: TRBJ1-4; CDR3 protein: CASSQERYRVNEKLFF; CDR3 DNA: TGTGCCAGCAGCCAAGAAAGATACAGGGTTAATGAAAAACTGTTTTTT
D gene: TRBD1; V gene: TRBV9; clone size: NA; J gene: TRBJ2-2; CDR3 protein: CASSVNRGNTGELFF; CDR3 DNA: TGTGCCAGCAGCGTAAACAGGGGAAACACCGGGGAGCTGTTTTTT
D gene: TRBD1; V gene: TRBV6-5; clone size: NA; J gene: TRBJ1-2; CDR3 protein: CASRVRDRDGYTF; CDR3 DNA: TGTGCCAGCAGGGTCCGGGACAGGGATGGCTACACCTTC
D gene: NA; V gene: TRBV19; clone size: NA; J gene: TRBJ2-7; CDR3 protein: CASSLSGSRYEQYF; CDR3 DNA: TGTGCCAGTAGTCTATCGGGGTCTCGCTACGAGCAGTACTTC
D gene: NA; V gene: TRBV27; clone size: NA; J gene: TRBJ1-5; CDR3 protein: CASSQGTPHQPQHF; CDR3 DNA: TGTGCCAGCAGCCAAGGGACTCCGCACCAGCCCCAGCATTTT
D gene: NA; V gene: TRBV6-5; clone size: few; J gene: TRBJ2-2; CDR3 protein: CASTSEALDGELFF; CDR3 DNA: TGTGCCAGCACCTCAGAGGCCCTCGACGGGGAGCTGTTTTTT
D gene: TRBD1; V gene: TRBV9; clone size: NA; J gene: TRBJ2-1; CDR3 protein: CASSPPGTAYNEQFF; CDR3 DNA: TGTGCCAGCAGCCCTCCCGGGACAGCCTACAATGAGCAGTTCTTC
D gene: NA; V gene: TRBV14; clone size: NA; J gene: TRBJ2-2; CDR3 protein: CASSQSVTANTGELFF; CDR3 DNA: TGTGCCAGCAGCCAATCCGTAACAGCGAACACCGGGGAGCTGTTTTTT
D gene: NA; V gene: TRBV30; clone size: NA; J gene: TRBJ2-2; CDR3 protein: CAWSVREAGELFF; CDR3 DNA: TGTGCCTGGAGTGTCCGTGAGGCCGGGGAGCTGTTTTTT
D gene: NA; V gene: TRBV12-3/TRBV12-4; clone size: NA; J gene: TRBJ2-1; CDR3 protein: CASSLALGGAWFF; CDR3 DNA: TGTGCCAGCAGTTTAGCGCTTGGGGGGGCCTGGTTCTTC
D gene: TRBD1; V gene: TRBV24-1; clone size: NA; J gene: TRBJ1-1; CDR3 protein: CATRRSTGGTEAFF; CDR3 DNA: TGTGCCACCAGGAGATCGACAGGGGGAACTGAAGCTTTCTTT
D gene: TRBD1; V gene: TRBV5-4; clone size: NA; J gene: TRBJ1-1; CDR3 protein: CASSPPEGTANTEAFF; CDR3 DNA: TGTGCCAGCAGCCCCCCCGAGGGGACAGCGAACACTGAAGCTTTCTTT
D gene: NA; V gene: TRBV7-6; clone size: NA; J gene: TRBJ1-3; CDR3 protein: CASSYLMDSIPGNTIYF; CDR3 DNA: TGTGCCAGCAGCTATCTGATGGACAGTATTCCCGGAAACACCATATATTTT
D gene: NA; V gene: TRBV28; clone size: NA; J gene: TRBJ1-1; CDR3 protein: CASSPYNSLTEAFF; CDR3 DNA: TGTGCCAGCAGTCCTTATAATTCGTTAACTGAAGCTTTCTTT
D gene: NA; V gene: TRBV4-1; clone size: once; J gene: TRBJ2-2; CDR3 protein: CASSQDPGQNTGELFF; CDR3 DNA: TGCGCCAGCAGCCAAGATCCGGGACAGAACACCGGGGAGCTGTTTTTT
D gene: NA; V gene: TRBV5-6; clone size: NA; J gene: TRBJ2-5; CDR3 protein: CASSFFRRGETQYF; CDR3 DNA: TGTGCCAGCAGCTTCTTTAGACGGGGAGAGACCCAGTACTTC
D gene: NA; V gene: TRBV7-9; clone size: NA; J gene: TRBJ1-2; CDR3 protein: CASSLQGTNYGYTF; CDR3 DNA: TGTGCCAGCAGCTTACAGGGGACTAACTATGGCTACACCTTC
D gene: NA; V gene: TRBV18; clone size: NA; J gene: TRBJ2-5; CDR3 protein: CASSPTQGRGQETQYF; CDR3 DNA: TGTGCCAGCTCACCTACCCAGGGGAGGGGTCAAGAGACCCAGTACTTC
D gene: TRBD1; V gene: TRBV5-4; clone size: NA; J gene: TRBJ1-5; CDR3 protein: CASSLSGGGQPQHF; CDR3 DNA: TGTGCCAGCAGCTTGTCAGGGGGCGGTCAGCCCCAGCATTTT
D gene: TRBD1; V gene: TRBV18; clone size: NA; J gene: TRBJ1-1; CDR3 protein: CASSLQDRAEAFF; CDR3 DNA: TGTGCCAGCTCACTACAGGACAGGGCTGAAGCTTTCTTT
D gene: NA; V gene: TRBV13; clone size: NA; J gene: TRBJ2-5; CDR3 protein: CASSLAEEETQYF; CDR3 DNA: TGTGCCAGCAGCTTAGCAGAAGAAGAGACCCAGTACTTC
D gene: NA; V gene: TRBV15; clone size: NA; J gene: TRBJ1-2; CDR3 protein: CATSRSRGLGYGYTF; CDR3 DNA: TGTGCCACCAGCAGAAGCCGCGGGTTGGGGTATGGCTACACCTTC
D gene: TRBD1; V gene: TRBV7-9; clone size: NA; J gene: TRBJ1-6; CDR3 protein: CASSQITGGNNSPLHF; CDR3 DNA: TGTGCCAGCAGCCAAATAACAGGGGGCAACAATTCACCCCTCCACTTT
D gene: NA; V gene: TRBV12-3/TRBV12-4; clone size: NA; J gene: TRBJ1-2; CDR3 protein: CASSPEGYYGYTF; CDR3 DNA: TGTGCCAGCAGTCCGGAGGGGTACTATGGCTACACCTTC
D gene: NA; V gene: TRBV10-3; clone size: NA; J gene: TRBJ1-2; CDR3 protein: CAISPTTGGFNYGYTF; CDR3 DNA: TGTGCCATCAGCCCTACGACAGGCGGATTTAACTATGGCTACACCTTC
D gene: TRBD1; V gene: TRBV11-1; clone size: NA; J gene: TRBJ2-7; CDR3 protein: CASSIQGAPYEQYF; CDR3 DNA: TGTGCCAGCAGCATCCAGGGGGCCCCCTACGAGCAGTACTTC
D gene: TRBD1; V gene: TRBV19; clone size: NA; J gene: TRBJ1-1; CDR3 protein: CASSPSGTENTEAFF; CDR3 DNA: TGTGCCAGTAGTCCTTCCGGGACAGAGAACACTGAAGCTTTCTTT
D gene: NA; V gene: TRBV4-2; clone size: once; J gene: TRBJ1-2; CDR3 protein: CASSQGWGGVYGYTF; CDR3 DNA: TGTGCCAGCAGCCAAGGGTGGGGGGGAGTGTATGGCTACACCTTC
D gene: NA; V gene: TRBV24-1; clone size: NA; J gene: TRBJ2-2; CDR3 protein: CATSARGGTGFTGELFF; CDR3 DNA: TGTGCCACCAGTGCCCGGGGGGGGACAGGGTTCACCGGGGAGCTGTTTTTT
D gene: NA; V gene: TRBV5-6; clone size: NA; J gene: TRBJ1-1; CDR3 protein: CASSLEVGGPRGEAFF; CDR3 DNA: TGTGCCAGCAGCTTGGAGGTAGGGGGACCAAGAGGTGAAGCTTTCTTT
D gene: NA; V gene: TRBV7-9; clone size: NA; J gene: TRBJ1-1; CDR3 protein: CASSLGGGPPGEAFF; CDR3 DNA: TGTGCCAGCAGCTTAGGGGGGGGTCCCCCAGGTGAAGCTTTCTTT
D gene: TRBD1; V gene: TRBV28; clone size: NA; J gene: TRBJ1-2; CDR3 protein: CASSPGTAYVYGYTF; CDR3 DNA: TGTGCCAGCAGTCCCGGGACAGCTTACGTATATGGCTACACCTTC
D gene: TRBD2; V gene: TRBV11-3; clone size: NA; J gene: TRBJ2-1; CDR3 protein: CASSAERAGGRNEQFF; CDR3 DNA: TGTGCCAGCAGCGCGGAGCGAGCGGGGGGGCGGAATGAGCAGTTCTTC
D gene: NA; V gene: TRBV7-8; clone size: NA; J gene: TRBJ2-3; CDR3 protein: CASSLDLYAGTDTQYF; CDR3 DNA: TGTGCCAGCAGCTTAGATCTTTACGCGGGCACAGATACGCAGTATTTT
D gene: NA; V gene: TRBV18; clone size: NA; J gene: TRBJ1-1; CDR3 protein: CASSPLGAGVTEAFF; CDR3 DNA: TGTGCCAGCTCACCACTGGGGGCAGGGGTCACTGAAGCTTTCTTT
D gene: NA; V gene: TRBV15; clone size: once; J gene: TRBJ1-1; CDR3 protein: CATSRVNSREAFF; CDR3 DNA: TGTGCCACCAGCAGAGTGAACAGCCGTGAAGCTTTCTTT
D gene: TRBD1; V gene: TRBV20-1; clone size: few; J gene: TRBJ1-5; CDR3 protein: CSASNFRGQLNQPQHF; CDR3 DNA: TGCAGTGCTAGTAATTTTAGGGGACAGTTGAATCAGCCCCAGCATTTT
D gene: NA; V gene: TRBV25-1; clone size: NA; J gene: TRBJ2-5; CDR3 protein: CASSETGLETQYF; CDR3 DNA: TGTGCCAGCAGTGAAACAGGGTTAGAGACCCAGTACTTC
D gene: TRBD1; V gene: TRBV3-1/TRBV3-2; clone size: NA; J gene: TRBJ1-4; CDR3 protein: CASSQDLDRLNEKLFF; CDR3 DNA: TGTGCCAGCAGCCAAGATTTGGACAGGCTTAATGAAAAACTGTTTTTT
D gene: TRBD1; V gene: TRBV2; clone size: NA; J gene: TRBJ1-4; CDR3 protein: CASSVKVQGAGKLFF; CDR3 DNA: TGTGCCAGCAGTGTAAAAGTACAGGGGGCAGGTAAACTGTTTTTT
D gene: NA; V gene: TRBV7-3; clone size: NA; J gene: TRBJ2-3; CDR3 protein: CASSLAGSDTQYF; CDR3 DNA: TGTGCCAGCAGCCTCGCAGGCTCAGATACGCAGTATTTT
D gene: NA; V gene: TRBV2; clone size: few; J gene: TRBJ1-6; CDR3 protein: CASRQDSPLHF; CDR3 DNA: TGTGCCAGCAGACAAGATTCACCCCTCCACTTT
D gene: TRBD1; V gene: TRBV27; clone size: once; J gene: TRBJ1-4; CDR3 protein: CASRDRVEGEKLFF; CDR3 DNA: TGTGCCAGCAGGGACAGGGTGGAGGGTGAAAAACTGTTTTTT
D gene: TRBD1; V gene: TRBV24-1; clone size: NA; J gene: TRBJ1-4; CDR3 protein: CATSDSDGTGGAREKLFF; CDR3 DNA: TGTGCCACCAGTGATTCGGATGGAACAGGGGGCGCGAGGGAAAAACTGTTTTTT
D gene: NA; V gene: TRBV3-1/TRBV3-2; clone size: NA; J gene: TRBJ1-3; CDR3 protein: CASSQRGAGNTIYF; CDR3 DNA: TGTGCCAGCAGCCAACGGGGGGCGGGAAACACCATATATTTT
D gene: NA; V gene: TRBV6-2/TRBV6-3; clone size: NA; J gene: TRBJ1-1; CDR3 protein: CASSFRRGGRDTEAFF; CDR3 DNA: TGTGCCAGCAGTTTCCGGAGAGGCGGTCGCGACACTGAAGCTTTCTTT
D gene: NA; V gene: TRBV28; clone size: NA; J gene: TRBJ1-1; CDR3 protein: CASSRPGGLGTEAFF; CDR3 DNA: TGTGCCAGTTCCCGACCGGGGGGGCTAGGCACTGAAGCTTTCTTT
D gene: TRBD2; V gene: TRBV15; clone size: NA; J gene: TRBJ2-1; CDR3 protein: CATSRAASGGADEQFF; CDR3 DNA: TGTGCCACCAGCAGAGCGGCTAGCGGGGGGGCGGATGAGCAGTTCTTC
D gene: TRBD2; V gene: TRBV18; clone size: few; J gene: TRBJ2-1; CDR3 protein: CASSPLVGLVNEQFF; CDR3 DNA: TGTGCCAGCTCACCACTTGTGGGACTAGTCAATGAGCAGTTCTTC
D gene: NA; V gene: TRBV3-1/TRBV3-2; clone size: NA; J gene: TRBJ1-1; CDR3 protein: CASTNIENTEAFF; CDR3 DNA: TGTGCCAGCACCAATATAGAGAACACTGAAGCTTTCTTT
D gene: TRBD2; V gene: TRBV6-5; clone size: NA; J gene: TRBJ2-3; CDR3 protein: CASRRERGGPDTQYF; CDR3 DNA: TGTGCCAGCAGGAGGGAGCGGGGGGGCCCAGATACGCAGTATTTT
D gene: TRBD1; V gene: TRBV7-2; clone size: NA; J gene: TRBJ2-7; CDR3 protein: CASSLGTGDNDEQYF; CDR3 DNA: TGTGCCAGCAGCTTAGGGACAGGGGATAACGACGAGCAGTACTTC
D gene: NA; V gene: TRBV7-2; clone size: NA; J gene: TRBJ1-5; CDR3 protein: CASSSRDITQPQHF; CDR3 DNA: TGTGCCAGCAGCTCCCGGGATATCACTCAGCCCCAGCATTTT
D gene: TRBD2; V gene: TRBV9; clone size: NA; J gene: TRBJ2-1; CDR3 protein: CASSVSGGAHNEQFF; CDR3 DNA: TGTGCCAGCAGCGTAAGCGGGGGGGCTCACAATGAGCAGTTCTTC
D gene: NA; V gene: TRBV5-1; clone size: once; J gene: TRBJ1-2; CDR3 protein: CASSLTSGEGGYTF; CDR3 DNA: TGCGCCAGCAGCCTTACTTCAGGGGAGGGCGGCTACACCTTC
D gene: TRBD1; V gene: TRBV7-2; clone size: NA; J gene: TRBJ1-2; CDR3 protein: CASSSGQGSYTF; CDR3 DNA: TGTGCCAGCAGCTCCGGACAGGGAAGCTACACCTTC